The clone carrying this T cell receptor (beta chain) was recorded only once. The target antigen is unknown. TCRdb processed the RT-PCR reads anew with MiXCR; each CDR3 protein has one entry. The sample gives approximately 13,000 distinct CDR3 sequences, just under 85% of which show up once; around 1.7% is in the top ten. The data were taken from a study of yellow fever vaccine responses in identical twins. Regarding the study as a whole: It has been reported that, in twins, the vaccine T cell response seemed partly convergent and partly personalized.

V was clipped by 8 bases and J by 0 bases, with 9 bases between them. The germline CDR1 and CDR2 sequences are LGHNA and YSLEER. The CDR3 length is 13 residues. Sample: T cells from blood (PBMCs), unsorted or a sorted subset (not recorded which), taken before or after yellow fever vaccination (not recorded which). The rearrangement joins TRBV4-3 to TRBJ2-3; the D is unclear. This sequence originates from a woman aged 18-29 years who received the yellow fever vaccine. CDR3 protein: CASAQTSTDTQYF. DNA for the CDR3: TGCGCCAGCGCCCAGACTAGCACAGATACGCAGTATTTT.